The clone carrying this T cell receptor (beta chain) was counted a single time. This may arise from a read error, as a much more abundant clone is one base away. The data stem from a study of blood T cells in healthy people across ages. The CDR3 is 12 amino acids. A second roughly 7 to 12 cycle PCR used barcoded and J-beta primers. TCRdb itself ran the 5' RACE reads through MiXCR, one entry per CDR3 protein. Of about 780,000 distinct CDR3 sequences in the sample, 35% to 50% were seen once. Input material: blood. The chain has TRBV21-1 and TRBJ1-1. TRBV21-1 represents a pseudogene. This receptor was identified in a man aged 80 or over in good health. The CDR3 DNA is TGTGCCAGCAGCTTATTTAACACTGAAGCTTTCTTT. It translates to CASSLFNTEAFF.